A single sample is the source of the 26 T cell receptor beta chains below, sequenced in a study of beta chain features in type 1 diabetes. Antigen specificity for these receptors is unknown. General study points: Shortening that was moderate but significant affected the TCRB CDR3s of Type 1 diabetes patients in all four CD4+ subsets.

The isolated RNA, all of it, was reverse transcribed, so expressed TCRB transcripts were what got sequenced. Clones were read by immunoSEQ multiplex PCR, and TCRdb kept only the in-frame ones, dropping some. The data contain about 360,000 clones, over 9.5% of them seen just once; the ten biggest clones take up about 0.01%. Sample: naive CD4+ T cells from blood. These receptors were taken from a woman aged 18-29 years with type 1 diabetes.

This clone was recorded a few times. V is TRBV2 and J is TRBJ2-6; TRBD1 agrees at 7 bases. The germline gives CDR1 SNHLY, CDR2 FYNNEI. V lost 4 bases to trimming and J lost 0 bases; unmatched junction nucleotides: 3. The CDR3 contains 16 residues. The CDR3 DNA reads TGTGCCAGCAGTGGACAGGGTTACTCTGGGGCCAACGTCCTGACTTTC. This sequence encodes CASSGQGYSGANVLTF.

This clone came up a few times. This chain connects TRBV19 to TRBJ1-1; D ambiguous. From germline, CDR1 is LNHDA and CDR2 SQIVND (reference sequence). V was clipped by 6 bases and J by 0 bases, with 8 bases between them. This CDR3 spans 13 amino acids. CDR3 in amino acids: CASRSEMNTEAFF. The CDR3 DNA reads TGTGCCAGTAGGTCAGAAATGAACACTGAAGCTTTCTTT.

As for this clone: Sequence at one end of the junction differs from germline and may be a read error. The rearrangement links TRBV28 to TRBJ2-1, with D perhaps matching TRBD2 (7 bases). The CDR3 totals 12 residues. CDR1 is MDHEN and CDR2 is SYDVKM in the germline V gene. CDR3 nucleotide sequence: TGTGCCAGCAACTTACCGCGGGGGCTTGCCGTCTTC. Amino acid sequence: CASNLPRGLAVF.

The genes are TRBV5-1 and TRBJ2-3, with TRBD2 matching 14 bases. V lost 2 bases and J lost 0; bases outside the gene matches: 5. The CDR3 sequence is 18 residues long. Per germline, CDR1 SGHRS and CDR2 YFSETQ. The CDR3 DNA is TGCGCCAGCAGCTTTGGGACTAGCGGGAGCCATAGCACAGATACGCAGTATTTT. It is translated as CASSFGTSGSHSTDTQYF.

V and J are TRBV9 and TRBJ2-3; D uncertain. Germline CDR1 and CDR2: SGDLS and YYNGEE. Trimming removed 5 bases from V and 2 bases from J, with 9 bases in between. The CDR3 consists of 13 residues. CDR3 protein: CASSSFVTDTQYF. The CDR3 bases are TGTGCCAGCAGTTCCTTCGTCACAGATACGCAGTATTTT.

The chain couples TRBV7-2 to TRBJ2-7; 13 bases are shared with TRBD2. The CDR3 consists of 16 residues. Germline V gene sequence: CDR1 SGHTA, CDR2 FQGNSA. V was pared by 2 bases and J by 5 bases, with 6 bases of the junction left unmatched. Here the CDR3 DNA reads TGTGCCAGCAGCTTAAAACTAGCGGGAGGGGTAGACGAGCAGTACTTC. It specifies CASSLKLAGGVDEQYF.

V is TRBV9 and J is TRBJ1-2, with D perhaps TRBD1 (5 bases). CDR1 SGDLS and CDR2 YYNGEE come from the germline V gene. Trimming cost V 2 bases and J 6 bases, with 11 bases left between them. This CDR3 is built from 13 residues. Here the CDR3 DNA reads TGTGCCAGCAGCGTGGACAAAACCCATGGCTACACCTTC. It yields the protein CASSVDKTHGYTF.

The table lists this clone with a few counts. The chain is built from TRBV4-1 and TRBJ2-5; D may be TRBD2 (6 bases). The CDR3 has 15 amino acids. Germline loops: CDR1 MGHRA, CDR2 YSYEKL. Trimming shortened V by 2 bases and J by 2 bases, and 12 bases separated the two germline ends. The CDR3 loop reads CASSQLGLKQETQYF. The DNA for the CDR3 is TGCGCCAGCAGCCAACTGGGACTTAAACAAGAGACCCAGTACTTC.

The chain recombines TRBV20-1 with TRBJ1-2; 7 bases line up with TRBD1. This CDR3 is built from 11 residues. Germline CDR1 reads DFQATT; CDR2 reads SNEGSKA (reference sequence). The V segment lost 5 bases and the J segment 8 bases; nucleotides outside the gene matches: 5. The CDR3 nucleotides are TGCAGTGCTTTAACAGGGGAAGGCTACACCTTC. Its protein product is CSALTGEGYTF.

This clone was detected only a few times. The chain couples TRBV4-3 to TRBJ1-1; D is unclear. Germline CDR1 reads LGHNA; CDR2 reads YSLEER. The germline V and J ends were trimmed by 0 bases and 5 bases, with 10 bases remaining between them. CDR3 length equals 14 residues. The CDR3 DNA reads as TGCGCCAGCAGCCAAGATCCCACCTATACTGAAGCTTTCTTT. Its protein product is CASSQDPTYTEAFF.

The chain joins TRBV5-6 to TRBJ2-5; TRBD2 might be the D (5 bases). The CDR3 runs to 13 residues. The V gene lost 6 bases and the J gene lost 4 bases, with 13 bases spanning the gap. Per the germline V gene, CDR1 is SGHDT and CDR2 is YYEEEE. The CDR3 nucleotides are TGTGCCAGCACGGGCAGGAGGCGAGAGACCCAGTACTTC. Its translation is CASTGRRRETQYF.

This clone was observed a handful of times. Relative to the germline gene, one junction end is altered; a read error may explain this. The sample holds other DNA sequences that translate to the same CDR3. The chain recombines TRBV28 with TRBJ1-2; no reliable D call. CDR1 and CDR2 (germline): MDHEN, SYDVKM. There are 12 residues in the CDR3. The CDR3 DNA follows: TGTGCCAGCAGGAGTACTAATTATGGCTACACCTTC. Protein sequence: CASRSTNYGYTF.

This clone occurred a few times. The rearrangement uses TRBV29-1 and TRBJ2-1; 9 bases match TRBD2. This CDR3 is 13 amino acids long. The germline CDR1 and CDR2 sequences are SQVTM and ANQGSEA. Trimming at V came to 8 bases and at J to 10 bases, leaving 12 bases not matched to a gene. The CDR3 region has the DNA TGCAGCTCGCTGCGCGGGGGGGCCCGCGAGCAGTTCTTC. Translated: CSSLRGGAREQFF.

This clone has just a few counts. Additional DNA sequences in this sample encode the identical CDR3. This sequence joins TRBV29-1 and TRBJ2-7; the D gene is possibly TRBD2 (7 bases). Trimming cost V 5 bases and J 4 bases, with 12 bases left between them. Germline V lookup: CDR1 SQVTM, CDR2 ANQGSEA. The CDR3 length is 12 residues. DNA for the CDR3: TGCAGCGTTAGAGGGGGAGGGTACGAGCAGTACTTC. As protein: CSVRGGGYEQYF.

This rearrangement joins TRBV28 to TRBJ1-2; D not certain. V lost 5 bases and J 7 bases, leaving 11 bases between the germline ends. CDR3 size: 12 residues. CDR1 is MDHEN and CDR2 is SYDVKM in the germline V gene. In DNA, the CDR3 is TGTGCCAGCAGTACTTACCCGGGTGGCTACACCTTC. Its translation is CASSTYPGGYTF.

This clone occurred a few times. The chain employs TRBV9 and TRBJ2-3, with 8 bases fitting TRBD1. This CDR3 has 13 amino acids. Germline V gene data show CDR1 as SGDLS and CDR2 as YYNGEE. Trimming cost V 0 bases and J 8 bases; bases outside gene matches: 2. As DNA, the CDR3 is TGTGCCAGCAGCGTAGAACAGGGGGTTACGCAGTATTTT. Translating it yields CASSVEQGVTQYF.

This clone was counted between two and nine times. The genes are TRBV20-1 and TRBJ2-5; 8 bases map to TRBD2. The CDR3 covers 11 residues. Germline V lookup: CDR1 DFQATT, CDR2 SNEGSKA (reference sequence). The DNA of the CDR3 is TGCAAAAGCGGGGGACGAGAGACCCAGTACTTC. It translates to CKSGGRETQYF.

The V and J genes are TRBV6-5 and TRBJ1-1; TRBD1 agrees at 7 bases. Germline trimming cut 7 bases from V and 5 bases from J; bases unmatched to any gene: 10. This CDR3 has 14 residues. Germline V gene sequence: CDR1 MNHEY, CDR2 SVGAGI. The CDR3 loop is CASNPQGVVTEAFF. CDR3 coding DNA: TGTGCCAGCAATCCTCAGGGGGTTGTGACTGAAGCTTTCTTT.

V gene TRBV30 combines with J gene TRBJ2-7; 9 nucleotides match TRBD2. J gave up 7 bases and V 0 bases, and 4 bases lay outside the gene matches. The CDR3 extends over 13 amino acids. Germline V gene sequence: CDR1 GTSNPN, CDR2 SVGIG (reference sequence). DNA of the CDR3: TGTGCCTGGAGTGTTTCCCTAGCGGGAGAGCAGTACTTC. Protein product: CAWSVSLAGEQYF.

The rearrangement joins TRBV30 to TRBJ2-7; no firm D call. The CDR3 is made up of 12 amino acids. Germline V gives CDR1 GTSNPN, CDR2 SVGIG (reference sequence). V was cut by 8 bases and J by 4 bases, with 15 bases left in between. The CDR3 DNA reads as TGTGCCCAGAACAGTGGATCTTACGAGCAGTACTTC. This translates into CAQNSGSYEQYF.

This clone has just a few counts. The rearrangement joins TRBV9 to TRBJ2-7; a weak D match, TRBD2 (6 bases). CDR1 is SGDLS, CDR2 YYNGEE, per germline. The CDR3 totals 15 residues. The V gene lost 0 bases and the J gene lost 3 bases, with 13 bases spanning the gap. CDR3 residues: CASSVGALRGYEQYF. The CDR3 DNA follows: TGTGCCAGCAGCGTAGGAGCCTTGCGGGGCTACGAGCAGTACTTC.

The rearrangement uses TRBV19 and TRBJ1-5, with no clear D. The V and J ends lost 4 bases and 11 bases respectively, with 15 bases between them. The CDR3 extends over 13 amino acids. Germline CDR1 reads LNHDA; CDR2 reads SQIVND (reference sequence). The CDR3 protein is CASSTGLERTQHF. CDR3 DNA sequence: TGTGCCAGTAGTACCGGTTTGGAGAGGACCCAGCATTTT.

The V and J genes are TRBV29-1 and TRBJ2-7, with 7 bases lining up with TRBD2. The CDR3 runs to 12 residues. Germline lookup yields CDR1 SQVTM and CDR2 ANQGSEA. Losses at the gene ends were 7 bases for V and 1 base for J; bases not matched to a gene: 4. The CDR3: CSGGGSSYEQYF. CDR3 nucleotide sequence: TGCAGCGGGGGGGGGTCGTCCTACGAGCAGTACTTC.

This chain links TRBV11-2 with TRBJ2-1, with unresolved D. CDR3 size: 14 residues. CDR1 is SGHAT, CDR2 FQNNGV, per germline. Trimming took off 3 bases at V and 5 bases at J, with 11 bases between the two ends. CDR3 DNA: TGTGCCAGCAGCTTCGTCCAGAAAGACAATGAGCAGTTCTTC. Encoded protein: CASSFVQKDNEQFF.

This rearrangement joins TRBV15 to TRBJ2-3; no clear D gene. This CDR3 contains 14 residues. Germline loops: CDR1 LNHNV, CDR2 YYDKDF (reference sequence). V lost 0 bases and J lost 4, with 8 bases in between. The CDR3 region is CATSRDPVPDTQYF. The CDR3 region has the DNA TGTGCCACCAGCAGAGATCCGGTCCCAGATACGCAGTATTTT.

This clone showed up just a few times. The V and J genes are TRBV25-1 and TRBJ1-2, with 7 positions matching TRBD1. There are 13 residues in the CDR3. V shed 6 bases and J 7 bases; nucleotides not matched to a gene: 8. The germline CDR1 and CDR2 sequences are MGHDK and SYGVNS. The CDR3 DNA follows: TGTGCCAGCAGCCGAACAGGGGAGGTTGGCTACACCTTC. Amino acid sequence: CASSRTGEVGYTF.